Below, one T cell receptor beta chain is given with its context. Its antigen is undetermined. The data stem from a study of CXCR3-negative and CXCR3-positive naive CD8 T cells. Study results and caveats: The TRBV-TRBJ usage of naive CXCR3-negative and CXCR3-positive cells was similar, but that of memory cells differed. In CXCR3-positive naive cells, the TRB CDR3s were more hydrophobic than in CXCR3-negative naive cells.

Each TRB cDNA library was prepared by 5' RACE (with UMI labels). Each CDR3 protein gets one entry in TCRdb, which reprocessed the 5' RACE reads and gives no DNA. The sample totals roughly 130,000 distinct CDR3 sequences. CDR3 length: 17 amino acids. Germline lookup yields CDR1 SGHDN and CDR2 FVKESK. The sample comprised naive CXCR3+ CD8+ T cells from blood. The subset was: CD45RO-CCR7+CD27+CD95- naive CD8+ T cells expressing CXCR3 (TNR3+). This receptor was taken from a human donor in good health. Some clones in this sample may be carry-over from other donors' samples. The chain combines TRBV14 with TRBJ2-1; TCRdb calls TRBD2, which cannot be checked without DNA. This CDR3 is CASSQELAGRDYNEQFF.